This T cell receptor beta chain was documented in a study of Ad26.COV2.S vaccination and SARS-CoV-2 variants. The overall study: Intramuscular Ad26.COV2.S doses were given once or twice, 56 days apart.

Treatment of the sample: around 19 received Ad26.COV2.S at low or high dose, single or two shots; roughly five received placebo; per-sample allocation not given. It was on day 63 after the first vaccine or placebo injection that samples were taken. V lost 6 bases, J lost 11 bases, and 17 bases lay in between. CDR3 length: 13 residues. Germline assignment: CDR1 MNHEY and CDR2 SVGEGT. The table came from immunoSEQ multiplex PCR; TCRdb's copy has only in-frame clones and leaves some out. The top ten clones hold under 3% of a sample with some 240,000 clones, roughly 85% of them seen once. This clonotype originated in a person aged 18-65 years who received the Ad26.COV2.S COVID-19 vaccine or a placebo. The sample consisted of peripheral blood, taken in a trial of Ad26.COV2.S vaccine versus placebo. This sequence joins TRBV6-2 or TRBV6-3 and TRBJ1-3; no definite D call. CDR3 bases: TGTGCCAGCAGCTTGGACGGTCCGAGTTCCATATATTTT. This sequence encodes CASSLDGPSSIYF.